This T cell receptor beta chain originates from a study of blood T cell repertoires in COVID-19. Study details: There were acute and convalescent COVID-19 samples, and they came from the United States, Italy and Spain. PBMCs, B-cell-depleted T cells, or T cells were the source of the cDNA or gDNA that made up the material.

J was trimmed by 7 bases and V by 1 base; bases with no gene match: 6. Germline CDR1 reads LGHDT; CDR2 reads YNNKEL (reference sequence). This CDR3 is 15 amino acids long. Measured with immunoSEQ multiplex PCR; TCRdb has only the in-frame clones, and not every one. Here the sample spans around 70,000 clones, approximately 80% being singletons. The sample was peripheral blood. The J gene is TRBJ2-7, the V gene TRBV3-1 (or the pseudogene TRBV3-2), with 11 positions matching TRBD1. The sequence came from a human donor in a cohort sampled during active COVID-19. The DNA of the CDR3 is TGTGCCAGCAGCCAAGTAGGACAGGGGGCGGGGGAGCAGTACTTC. Protein: CASSQVGQGAGEQYF.